Below, 6 T cell receptor beta chains from the same sample are listed, as sequenced in a study of CD8 T cells in Susac syndrome. RNA, at about 0.45 to 1 ug, was reverse transcribed with random hexamers. MiXCR was run by TCRdb on the immunoSEQ multiplex PCR reads, yielding one entry per CDR3 protein. Here the sample spans 160,000 or so distinct CDR3 sequences, 85% to 95% being singletons. Sample: CD4+ T cells from PBMCs. Receptors were obtained from a human donor with Susac syndrome.

The rearrangement links TRBV30 to TRBJ1-5; TRBD1 matches at 11 bases. This CDR3 is 14 amino acids long. CDR1 and CDR2 from the germline V gene are GTSNPN and SVGIG (reference sequence). J was trimmed by 7 bases and V by 2 bases; bases with no gene match: 4. CDR3 residues: CAWSRGQGDQPQHF. CDR3 sequence (DNA): TGTGCCTGGAGTAGGGGACAGGGGGACCAGCCCCAGCATTTT.

Only one count was recorded for this clonotype. This chain joins TRBV5-5 and TRBJ2-7; D is unclear. Trimming pared 4 bases from V and 3 bases from J, leaving 11 bases between. Germline CDR1 reads SGHKS; CDR2 reads YYEKEE (reference sequence). This CDR3 has 13 residues. The CDR3 sequence: CASSLVLGYEQYF. The CDR3 DNA reads TGTGCCAGCAGCCTGGTCCTGGGCTACGAGCAGTACTTC.

The gene calls are TRBV2 and TRBJ2-6; no reliable D call. The CDR3 has 15 amino acids. Germline V gives CDR1 SNHLY, CDR2 FYNNEI. V lost 3 bases to trimming and J lost 3 bases, with 9 bases between them. The CDR3 DNA follows: TGTGCCAGCAGTGAGAACTTGCTTGGGGCCAACGTCCTGACTTTC. Amino acids: CASSENLLGANVLTF. The complete variable domain, with remaining parts taken from reference TRBV2 and TRBJ2-6, reads EPEVTQTPSHQVTQMGQEVILRCVPISNHLYFYWYRQILGQKVEFLVSFYNNEISEKSEIFDDQFSVERPDGSNFTLKIRSTKLEDSAMYFCASSENLLGANVLTFGAGSRLTVL.

This chain connects TRBV18 to TRBJ2-1; 10 positions agree with TRBD2. The CDR3 spans 16 residues. Germline-derived CDR1 and CDR2 are KGHSH and LQKENI. The ends lost 6 bases at V and 9 bases at J; junction bases unmatched: 14. CDR3 loop: CASSPQGAGGPGEQFF. CDR3 coding DNA: TGTGCCAGCTCTCCCCAGGGAGCGGGGGGGCCAGGTGAGCAGTTCTTC.

The rearrangement links TRBV20-1 to TRBJ2-7; no definite D call. The V gene lost 2 bases and the J gene lost 3 bases, with 11 bases spanning the gap. This CDR3 spans 13 amino acids. From germline, CDR1 is DFQATT and CDR2 SNEGSKA (reference sequence). CDR3 sequence (DNA): TGCAGTGCTAGATTCCAGTCAGGCTACGAGCAGTACTTC. Protein product: CSARFQSGYEQYF.

This clonotype came up once. The V call is TRBV18, the J call TRBJ2-5; 8 bases match TRBD1. The V segment lost 6 bases and the J segment 2 bases; nucleotides outside the gene matches: 8. CDR3 length: 15 amino acids. Per germline, CDR1 KGHSH and CDR2 LQKENI. DNA of the CDR3: TGTGCCAGCTCCCCGAGGACAGGGAAGCAAGAGACCCAGTACTTC. Translated: CASSPRTGKQETQYF.